Below, 18 T cell receptor beta chains from the same sample are listed, as sequenced in a study of monozygotic twins with inflammatory bowel disease. TCRdb reprocessed the 5' RACE reads, keeping one entry per CDR3 protein, no DNA. The clone table shows 190,000 or so distinct CDR3 sequences, with the ten largest holding around 1.5%. Specimen: blood. The receptors shown here come from a human donor with ulcerative colitis or Crohn's disease, or a healthy co-twin of an affected twin (not recorded which).

This chain links TRBV4-2 with TRBJ2-5; the TRBD1 assignment by TCRdb is unverifiable without DNA. CDR1 and CDR2 from the germline V gene are LGHNA and YNFKEQ. The CDR3 spans 13 residues. CDR3 residues: CASSQTGVETQYF.

The rearrangement uses TRBV5-1 and TRBJ2-3; TCRdb outputs TRBD1, but without DNA this stays unchecked. There are 14 residues in the CDR3. Germline V gene lookup returns CDR1 SGHRS and CDR2 YFSETQ. The CDR3 is CASSFQVGGMAQYF.

The rearrangement links TRBV5-1 to TRBJ2-1; TCRdb's D call of TRBD2 is untestable without DNA. Germline V gives CDR1 SGHRS, CDR2 YFSETQ. The CDR3 runs to 17 residues. CDR3 amino acids: CASSPGLTSGGYNEQFF.

This chain uses TRBV5-1 with TRBJ2-5; as DNA is missing, the TRBD1 call by TCRdb cannot be tested. This CDR3 contains 14 residues. Germline V gives CDR1 SGHRS, CDR2 YFSETQ. CDR3 protein: CASRSQVPQETQYF.

CDR3 in amino acids: CSAGARQNIYEQYF. The chain links TRBV20-1 to TRBJ2-7; TCRdb's assignment of TRBD1 cannot be checked, as there is no DNA. The CDR3 spans 14 residues. CDR1 is DFQATT and CDR2 is SNEGSKA in the germline V gene (reference sequence).

The V and J genes are TRBV5-1 and TRBJ2-7; TCRdb lists TRBD1, though no DNA is available to test this call. Germline loops: CDR1 SGHRS, CDR2 YFSETQ. The CDR3 is 16 residues long. The CDR3 region is CASPLLKGGSAYEQYF.

CDR3 region: CASSPTRLAGGYEQYF. The chain employs TRBV7-2 and TRBJ2-7; TCRdb selects TRBD2, and the lack of DNA leaves this call unchecked. Germline values: CDR1 SGHTA, CDR2 FQGNSA. The CDR3 has 16 amino acids.

V and J are TRBV20-1 and TRBJ2-5; TCRdb's D call, TRBD1, is unchecked because there is no DNA. The germline CDR1 and CDR2 sequences are DFQATT and SNEGSKA (reference sequence). This CDR3 has 14 amino acids. Here the CDR3 reads CSARDWAGGNAQYF.

The chain is built from TRBV12-3 or TRBV12-4 and TRBJ2-1. The CDR3 runs 15 residues. The chain's CDR3 is CASTLDRGYYNEQFF.

V and J are TRBV25-1 and TRBJ2-7; as DNA is missing, the TRBD1 call by TCRdb cannot be tested. Germline CDR1 reads MGHDK; CDR2 reads SYGVNS. The CDR3 totals 13 residues. CDR3 region: CASTQQGAREQYF.

The rearrangement joins TRBV9 to TRBJ2-2; lacking DNA, the TRBD2 call made by TCRdb goes unchecked. The V gene's germline CDR1 is SGDLS and CDR2 YYNGEE. The CDR3 has 15 amino acids. The CDR3 protein is CASSVVAGGTGELFF.

The chain carries TRBV5-4 and TRBJ2-1; TCRdb designates TRBD2, a call that cannot be tested without DNA. Per the germline V gene, CDR1 is SGHNT and CDR2 is YYREEE (reference sequence). This CDR3 spans 15 amino acids. This CDR3 reads CASSLTTLTYNEQFF.

V gene TRBV12-3 or TRBV12-4 combines with J gene TRBJ1-2; there is no DNA to check the TCRdb D call of TRBD1. The CDR3 consists of 12 residues. This CDR3 reads CASSLGGPGYTF.

The V gene is TRBV6-4, the J gene TRBJ2-2; with no DNA, the TCRdb D assignment of TRBD1 cannot be verified. This CDR3 is built from 14 residues. In germline, CDR1 is MRHNA, CDR2 SNTAGT. CDR3 residues: CASSDVPVSGELFF.

The genes are TRBV20-1 and TRBJ2-1; without DNA, the TCRdb call of TRBD1 cannot be checked. The CDR3 has 14 residues. Germline lookup yields CDR1 DFQATT and CDR2 SNEGSKA (reference sequence). The CDR3 loop reads CSARDGQGLNEQFF.

The rearrangement links TRBV24-1 to TRBJ1-2; no DNA is available, so the TRBD1 call from TCRdb remains unchecked. CDR1 is KGHDR, CDR2 SFDVKD, per germline. This CDR3 is built from 15 residues. CDR3 amino acids: CATSDPTGQGPGYTF.

CDR3: CASSVPGRENTGELFF. The gene calls are TRBV7-9 and TRBJ2-2; TCRdb's D gene call, TRBD1, goes unchecked for lack of DNA. There are 16 residues in the CDR3. Germline V lookup: CDR1 SEHNR, CDR2 FQNEAQ (reference sequence).

The chain couples TRBV12-3 or TRBV12-4 to TRBJ2-4; checking the TCRdb D call of TRBD2 is not possible without DNA. The CDR3 extends over 13 amino acids. This CDR3 is CASSSGTRNIQYF.